A selection of T cell receptor beta chains follows, all from one sample in a study of blood T cell repertoires in COVID-19. Assay used: immunoSEQ multiplex PCR; TCRdb lists only in-frame clones, some missing. The table includes some 190,000 clones, around 85% detected once. Sequencing was carried out using peripheral blood. The receptors stem from a man of 80 years or more with COVID-19, enrolled during active disease. Each CDR3 is given with its conserved first and last residue. The D gene is left open where the match is weak. Only part of the rows carry a size: once, few, many, or a class if the clone is expanded.

V	J	size	D	CDR3	DNA
TRBV5-1	TRBJ1-5	-	TRBD1	CASSLGDRGLNQPQHF	TGCGCCAGCAGCTTAGGGGACAGGGGATTGAATCAGCCCCAGCATTTT
TRBV25-1	TRBJ1-4	-	TRBD1	CASSGRGLANEKLFF	TGTGCCAGCAGTGGAAGGGGGCTTGCTAATGAAAAACTGTTTTTT
TRBV12-3/TRBV12-4	TRBJ1-6	-	-	CASSSSGNSPLHF	TGTGCCAGCAGTTCCTCGGGTAATTCACCCCTCCACTTT
TRBV5-5	TRBJ2-1	-	TRBD1	CASSVRGQGNNEQFF	TGTGCCAGCAGCGTAAGGGGACAGGGCAACAATGAGCAGTTCTTC
TRBV12-5	TRBJ1-1	-	-	CASGLDPNEAFF	TGTGCTAGTGGTTTGGATCCAAATGAAGCTTTCTTT
TRBV28	TRBJ2-2	-	-	CASSGDSEGGTGELFF	TGTGCCAGCAGTGGCGACTCCGAAGGAGGTACCGGGGAGCTGTTTTTT
TRBV11-2	TRBJ2-2	-	-	CASSLDLYGGDTGELFF	TGTGCCAGCAGCTTAGATCTATATGGCGGTGACACCGGGGAGCTGTTTTTT
TRBV7-2	TRBJ2-5	-	TRBD1	CASSLATGSQETQYF	TGTGCCAGCAGCTTAGCGACAGGGAGCCAAGAGACCCAGTACTTC
TRBV2	TRBJ2-7	once	-	CASSGAGQGLYEQYF	TGTGCCAGCAGTGGAGCAGGGCAGGGGCTCTACGAGCAGTACTTC
TRBV5-1	TRBJ1-2	-	-	CASSSSTVDYGYTF	TGCGCCAGCAGCTCCTCTACAGTGGACTATGGCTACACCTTC
TRBV4-1	TRBJ1-6	-	-	CASSPREYNSPLHF	TGCGCCAGCAGCCCCCGGGAATATAATTCACCCCTCCACTTT
TRBV7-7	TRBJ2-5	-	TRBD1	CASSLGTGINQETQYF	TGTGCCAGCAGCTTGGGGACAGGGATTAACCAAGAGACCCAGTACTTC
TRBV9	TRBJ1-6	-	TRBD1	CASSPTGSSPLHF	TGTGCCAGCAGCCCGACAGGGTCTTCACCCCTCCACTTT
TRBV18	TRBJ1-1	-	-	CASSPTQGNTEAFF	TGTGCCAGCTCACCCACTCAGGGTAACACTGAAGCTTTCTTT
TRBV28	TRBJ1-2	-	TRBD1	CASSFVDRGGDGYTF	TGTGCCAGCAGTTTTGTAGACAGGGGAGGGGATGGCTACACCTTC
TRBV7-3	TRBJ2-3	-	-	CASSPGGRTDTQYF	TGTGCCAGCAGCCCCGGGGGGCGCACAGATACGCAGTATTTT
TRBV4-2	TRBJ1-4	-	TRBD1	CASSQNVGQGFLIF	TGTGCCAGCAGCCAGAATGTTGGACAGGGTTTTTTGATTTTT
TRBV5-6	TRBJ2-1	-	-	CASSYPNLSGDNEQFF	TGTGCCAGCAGCTACCCAAATCTCTCGGGGGACAATGAGCAGTTCTTC
TRBV23-1	TRBJ1-6	-	-	CASSQKDRFGPALHF	TGCGCCAGCAGTCAAAAGGACAGATTCGGTCCAGCCCTCCACTTT
TRBV3-1/TRBV3-2	TRBJ2-5	-	-	CASSFVRVGTQYF	TGTGCCAGCAGCTTCGTCCGGGTGGGGACCCAGTACTTC
TRBV5-4	TRBJ2-5	-	TRBD2	CASSSGLAGGQETQYF	TGTGCCAGCAGTTCCGGACTAGCGGGGGGACAAGAGACCCAGTACTTC
TRBV24-1	TRBJ2-5	-	-	CATTQHRVVGETQYF	TGTGCCACCACCCAGCACAGGGTGGTAGGGGAGACCCAGTACTTC
TRBV19	TRBJ2-3	-	TRBD2	CASRTSGGAAAIQDTQYF	TGTGCCAGTAGGACTAGCGGGGGGGCCGCGGCAATCCAAGATACGCAGTATTTT
TRBV6-5	TRBJ1-3	-	-	CASSYSAESSGNTIYF	TGTGCCAGCAGTTACTCGGCGGAGAGCTCTGGAAACACCATATATTTT
TRBV5-1	TRBJ2-1	-	TRBD1	CASSASGTGDTNEQFF	TGCGCCAGCAGCGCTTCCGGAACAGGGGACACCAATGAGCAGTTCTTC
TRBV5-1	TRBJ2-3	-	TRBD2	CASSLGLAGITGTDTQYF	TGCGCCAGCAGCTTAGGATTAGCGGGGATTACGGGCACAGATACGCAGTATTTT
TRBV27	TRBJ1-1	-	-	CASSSGHYSRTEAFF	TGTGCCAGCAGTTCCGGACACTACTCTAGGACTGAAGCTTTCTTT
TRBV7-8	TRBJ2-1	-	-	CASSPSPGYDEQFF	TGTGCCAGCAGCCCGAGTCCGGGTTACGATGAGCAGTTCTTC
TRBV6-5	TRBJ1-3	-	-	CASRPGSGNTIYF	TGTGCCAGCCGCCCGGGCTCTGGAAACACCATATATTTT
TRBV12-5	TRBJ1-6	few	TRBD1	CASGSGQGAGSPLHF	TGTGCTAGTGGCAGTGGACAGGGGGCCGGTTCACCCCTCCACTTT
TRBV2	TRBJ1-2	once	TRBD1	CASSWDRYGYTF	TGTGCCAGCAGTTGGGACAGATATGGCTACACCTTC
TRBV19	TRBJ1-6	-	-	CASRDGARSSPLHF	TGTGCCAGTAGAGATGGGGCCAGGAGTTCACCCCTCCACTTT
TRBV2	TRBJ2-1	-	TRBD2	CASSETSGVINEQFF	TGTGCCAGCAGTGAAACTAGCGGGGTTATCAATGAGCAGTTCTTC
TRBV4-2	TRBJ1-1	-	TRBD1	CASSQARQGATEAFF	TGTGCCAGCAGCCAAGCGAGACAGGGGGCCACTGAAGCTTTCTTT
TRBV12-2	TRBJ2-6	-	-	CASRLTDSGANVLTF	TGTGCAAGTCGCTTGACAGACTCTGGGGCCAACGTCCTGACTTTC
TRBV7-2	TRBJ1-6	-	-	CASSSYNSPLHF	TGTGCCAGCAGCTCATATAATTCACCCCTCCACTTT
TRBV19	TRBJ1-5	-	TRBD1	CASSIDRGGSNQPQHF	TGTGCCAGTAGTATAGATCGAGGGGGCTCAAATCAGCCCCAGCATTTT
TRBV18	TRBJ1-1	few	-	CASSPEMAGNTEAFF	TGTGCCAGCTCACCAGAGATGGCAGGGAACACTGAAGCTTTCTTT
TRBV13	TRBJ2-1	-	TRBD2	CASTPLSGGYNEQFF	TGTGCCAGCACCCCTCTAAGCGGGGGGTACAATGAGCAGTTCTTC
TRBV18	TRBJ1-3	-	TRBD1	CASSSQGAQGNTIYF	TGTGCCAGCTCATCACAGGGGGCGCAAGGAAACACCATATATTTT
TRBV21-1	TRBJ1-5	-	-	CASTGQVARCNQPQHF	TGTGCCAGCACCGGACAGGTTGCGCGTTGCAATCAGCCCCAGCATTTT
TRBV7-2	TRBJ1-1	-	TRBD1	CASGKQGAGEAFF	TGTGCCAGCGGAAAACAGGGGGCGGGTGAAGCTTTCTTT
TRBV7-2	TRBJ1-2	-	TRBD1	CASSWRDRSLGGYTF	TGTGCCAGCAGCTGGCGGGACAGGTCCTTGGGGGGCTACACCTTC
TRBV10-3	TRBJ2-1	-	-	CAISEQDEQFF	TGTGCCATCAGTGAGCAGGATGAGCAGTTCTTC
TRBV29-1	TRBJ1-2	-	TRBD1	CSVEAQGGDYGYTF	TGCAGCGTTGAAGCACAGGGGGGAGACTATGGCTACACCTTC
TRBV3-1/TRBV3-2	TRBJ1-3	-	-	CATGHLSGNTIYF	TGTGCCACAGGACATCTCTCTGGAAACACCATATATTTT
TRBV2	TRBJ2-3	-	-	CASSGGGSSTDTQYF	TGTGCCAGCAGTGGAGGGGGTTCTAGCACAGATACGCAGTATTTT
TRBV25-1	TRBJ2-7	-	TRBD2	CASSPLGLADYEQYF	TGTGCCAGCAGTCCTCTGGGGCTAGCGGACTACGAGCAGTACTTC
TRBV5-4	TRBJ2-5	-	TRBD1	CASSLTGARETQYF	TGTGCCAGCAGCTTGACAGGGGCCAGAGAGACCCAGTACTTC
TRBV2	TRBJ2-7	-	TRBD1	CASSEALQGARTYEQYF	TGTGCCAGCAGTGAAGCGCTTCAGGGGGCGAGAACCTACGAGCAGTACTTC